This passage covers 23 T cell receptor beta chains from one sample sequenced in a study of CD8+ T cells in alopecia areata. The sequencing template was cDNA reverse transcribed from extracted RNA. Measured with immunoSEQ multiplex PCR; TCRdb has only the in-frame clones, and not every one. The table includes 110,000 or so clones, around two fifths detected once. The specimen sequenced was CD4+ T cells sorted from blood. Receptors were obtained from a human donor with alopecia areata.

The chain has TRBV2 and TRBJ2-4; TRBD1 matches 7 bases. The CDR3 runs 15 residues. V was clipped by 4 bases and J by 1 base; unmatched bases: 4. CDR1 SNHLY and CDR2 FYNNEI come from the germline V gene. CDR3 protein: CASSVDRMAKNIQYF. CDR3 DNA: TGTGCCAGCAGTGTGGACAGGATGGCCAAAAACATTCAGTACTTC.

This chain links TRBV10-2 with TRBJ1-2; no reliable D call. V gave up 2 bases and J gave up 7 bases, with 17 bases separating them. From germline, CDR1 is WSHSY and CDR2 SAAADI. The CDR3 contains 15 residues. CDR3 protein: CASSEGPKVSAGYTF. Here the CDR3 DNA reads TGCGCCAGCAGTGAGGGTCCTAAGGTTTCGGCTGGCTACACCTTC.

This chain connects TRBV5-1 to TRBJ2-2; D is perhaps TRBD1 (5 bases). V lost 4 bases and J 4 bases, leaving 14 bases between the germline ends. Germline values: CDR1 SGHRS, CDR2 YFSETQ. There are 15 residues in the CDR3. For the CDR3, the DNA is TGCGCCAGCAGCCCACGGACATACCGCACCGGGGAGCTGTTTTTT. This codes for CASSPRTYRTGELFF.

This clone was counted between two and nine times. The chain joins TRBV30 to TRBJ2-1; 14 bases agree with TRBD2. Per germline, CDR1 GTSNPN and CDR2 SVGIG (reference sequence). Trimming removed 7 bases from V and 9 bases from J; junction bases left unmatched: 14. CDR3 size: 16 residues. The CDR3 sequence: CASPRTGTSGSGEQFF. The CDR3 nucleotides read TGTGCCTCCCCCCGAACCGGGACTAGCGGGAGCGGTGAGCAGTTCTTC.

A few counts support this clone. The gene calls are TRBV29-1 and TRBJ2-5; D is ambiguous. The germline V gene encodes CDR1 SQVTM and CDR2 ANQGSEA. Between the trimmed V and J ends, which lost 2 bases and 5 bases, there was a span of 9 bases. The CDR3 spans 12 residues. CDR3 nucleotides: TGCAGCGTTGAATATGGTTCCGAGACCCAGTACTTC. This sequence encodes CSVEYGSETQYF.

As DNA, the CDR3 is TGTGCCAGCACCCGAGGACATTCCAGTACCGGGGAGCTGTTTTTT. This sequence encodes CASTRGHSSTGELFF. The chain employs TRBV6-6 and TRBJ2-2; D is possibly TRBD1 (5 bases). CDR1 and CDR2 (germline): MNHNY, SVGAGI (reference sequence). The V and J ends lost 7 bases and 5 bases respectively, with 17 bases between them. This CDR3 has 15 amino acids.

V gene TRBV2 combines with J gene TRBJ2-5; D ambiguous. V lost 0 bases and J lost 5, with 13 bases in between. Germline CDR1 reads SNHLY; CDR2 reads FYNNEI. The CDR3 totals 15 residues. The CDR3 loop reads CASSEARPSHETQYF. The CDR3 DNA follows: TGTGCCAGCAGTGAAGCACGACCGTCCCACGAGACCCAGTACTTC.

This clone has just a few counts. The J gene is TRBJ1-4, the V gene TRBV29-1, with 7 nucleotides matching TRBD1. The ends lost 8 bases at V and 4 bases at J; junction bases unmatched: 7. This CDR3 contains 13 residues. Germline values: CDR1 SQVTM, CDR2 ANQGSEA. The CDR3: CSTQQGLNEKLFF. The CDR3 DNA reads TGCAGCACCCAACAGGGGCTTAATGAAAAACTGTTTTTT.

The sample holds one count of this clone. The chain links TRBV20-1 to TRBJ2-1; no clear D gene. V lost 5 bases and J 3 bases, leaving 5 bases between the germline ends. Germline lookup yields CDR1 DFQATT and CDR2 SNEGSKA (reference sequence). The CDR3 runs 11 residues. Here the CDR3 reads CSAFRYNEQFF. The CDR3 DNA follows: TGCAGTGCTTTCCGCTACAATGAGCAGTTCTTC.

This clone came up once. The chain uses TRBV6-1 and TRBJ1-2, with D unresolved. With 6 bases removed from V and 5 bases from J, the gap between germline ends came to 7 bases. The CDR3 runs 11 residues. Germline V CDR1 and CDR2: MNHNS, SASEGT. CDR3 nucleotide sequence: TGTGCCAGCAGGCAGGAGTATGGCTACACCTTC. The encoded protein is CASRQEYGYTF.

This clone has just a few counts. The rearrangement joins TRBV28 to TRBJ2-5; D gene uncertain. Trimming cost V 3 bases and J 0 bases, with 5 bases left between them. The CDR3 contains 13 residues. CDR1 and CDR2 (germline): MDHEN, SYDVKM. The CDR3 reads CASSFNNQETQYF. CDR3 DNA: TGTGCCAGCAGTTTTAATAACCAAGAGACCCAGTACTTC.

The chain uses TRBV7-2 and TRBJ1-4; D is unclear. The V end was cut by 5 bases, the J end by 11 bases, with 9 bases between. The CDR3 is 11 amino acids. Germline-derived CDR1 and CDR2 are SGHTA and FQGNSA. The CDR3 DNA sequence: TGTGCCAGCAGCCTAGGATACAAACTGTTTTTT. This translates into CASSLGYKLFF. Combining the CDR3 with reference TRBV7-2 and TRBJ1-4 gives the whole variable domain GAGVSQSPSNKVTEKGKDVELRCDPISGHTALYWYRQSLGQGLEFLIYFQGNSAPDKSGLPSDRFSAERTGGSVSTLTIQRTQQEDSAVYLCASSLGYKLFFGSGTQLSVL.

Concerning this clone itself: Other DNA sequences in this specimen translate into the identical CDR3. The chain couples TRBV29-1 to TRBJ1-5; D uncertain. CDR1 SQVTM and CDR2 ANQGSEA come from the germline V gene. The CDR3 has 13 residues. V gave up 1 base and J gave up 2 bases, with 6 bases separating them. The CDR3 sequence: CSVEVGGNQPQHF. CDR3 sequence (DNA): TGCAGCGTTGAAGTGGGCGGCAATCAGCCCCAGCATTTT.

The rearrangement links TRBV29-1 to TRBJ1-2; no firm D call. Germline-derived CDR1 and CDR2 are SQVTM and ANQGSEA. This CDR3 has 14 residues. V was cut by 7 bases and J by 0 bases, with 15 bases left in between. CDR3 sequence: CSASEWGANYGYTF. In DNA form, the CDR3 reads TGCAGCGCCTCGGAGTGGGGAGCTAACTATGGCTACACCTTC.

The chain carries TRBV4-3 and TRBJ2-1; 7 bases fit TRBD1. The germline gives CDR1 LGHNA, CDR2 YSLEER. Unmatched junction bases numbered 9, after V lost 0 bases and J lost 1 base. The CDR3 loop spans 18 amino acids. The CDR3 region has the DNA TGCGCCAGCAGCCAAGATCCAAAGGGGGCAGGATCCTACAATGAGCAGTTCTTC. It codes for CASSQDPKGAGSYNEQFF.

J is TRBJ1-2 and V is TRBV4-3; no reliable D call. Germline CDR1 and CDR2: LGHNA and YSLEER. The CDR3 runs 17 residues. Trimming removed 0 bases at V and 1 base at J, with 15 bases between. The CDR3 DNA reads TGCGCCAGCAGCCAAGAAATCCTACAACTATATAACTATGGCTACACCTTC. Residues: CASSQEILQLYNYGYTF.

The chain recombines TRBV4-3 with TRBJ2-7; 9 bases are shared with TRBD1. The germline V gene encodes CDR1 LGHNA and CDR2 YSLEER. V was clipped by 2 bases and J by 0 bases; unmatched bases: 8. This CDR3 is built from 17 residues. CDR3 bases: TGCGCCAGCAGCCAAAATCGCTGGGACAGGGACTCCTACGAGCAGTACTTC. It encodes CASSQNRWDRDSYEQYF.

The V call is TRBV9, the J call TRBJ2-3, with 11 bases that match TRBD2. Germline V lookup: CDR1 SGDLS, CDR2 YYNGEE. Trimming took 0 bases from V and 2 from J; bases not matched to a gene: 5. The CDR3 runs 17 residues. This CDR3 is CASSVGTSGSSTDTQYF. CDR3 bases: TGTGCCAGCAGCGTAGGGACTAGCGGGTCCTCCACAGATACGCAGTATTTT. The variable domain in full, completed from reference TRBV9 and TRBJ2-3, reads DSGVTQTPKHLITATGQRVTLRCSPRSGDLSVYWYQQSLDQGLQFLIQYYNGEERAKGNILERFSAQQFPDLHSELNLSSLELGDSALYFCASSVGTSGSSTDTQYFGPGTRLTVL.

This clone was observed a handful of times. The rearrangement uses TRBV6-5 and TRBJ1-6; TRBD1 might be the D (5 bases). V was pared by 5 bases and J by 9 bases, with 14 bases between. CDR1 is MNHEY and CDR2 is SVGAGI in the germline V gene. CDR3 length equals 14 residues. CDR3 residues: CASSLREGRSPLHF. The CDR3 DNA sequence: TGTGCCAGCAGTCTCCGGGAGGGACGTTCACCCCTCCACTTT.

This clone was seen more than once but under ten times. V and J are TRBV28 and TRBJ1-1; TRBD1 might be the D (6 bases). The CDR3 covers 13 residues. CDR1 MDHEN and CDR2 SYDVKM come from the germline V gene. V lost 2 bases and J 10 bases, leaving 14 bases between the germline ends. CDR3 residues: CASSLEGQGRAFF. The CDR3 region has the DNA TGTGCCAGCAGTTTAGAAGGGCAGGGGCGAGCTTTCTTT.

The J gene is TRBJ1-1, the V gene TRBV15, with D unclear. The CDR3 runs 14 residues. V shed 0 bases and J shed 5 bases, with 10 bases lying between them. From germline, CDR1 is LNHNV and CDR2 YYDKDF (reference sequence). CDR3 loop: CATSRDLGWTEAFF. For the CDR3, the DNA is TGTGCCACCAGCAGAGATCTCGGGTGGACTGAAGCTTTCTTT.

The chain combines TRBV9 with TRBJ2-1; D uncertain. Germline lookup yields CDR1 SGDLS and CDR2 YYNGEE. The V and J ends lost 4 bases and 0 bases respectively, with 11 bases between them. The CDR3 is 15 residues long. Written as DNA, the CDR3 is TGTGCCAGCAGCCCCAATCTGGGCTCCTACAATGAGCAGTTCTTC. Translating gives CASSPNLGSYNEQFF.

This clone was counted between two and nine times. The chain couples TRBV4-2 to TRBJ1-2, with D maybe TRBD1 (6 bases). In germline, CDR1 is LGHNA, CDR2 YNFKEQ. V was trimmed by 1 base and J by 1 base, leaving 7 bases between them. This CDR3 comprises 14 residues. CDR3 sequence reads: CASSQGTDNYGYTF. The CDR3 DNA follows: TGTGCCAGCAGCCAAGGGACAGATAACTATGGCTACACCTTC.